The 26 T cell receptor beta chains below all came from one sample that was sequenced in a study of blood T cell repertoires in COVID-19. This table comes from immunoSEQ multiplex PCR, and its TCRdb copy is limited to in-frame clones, with some not included. The profile covers about 180,000 clones, with approximately 88% appearing a single time and under 4.5% taken by the ten largest. Sequenced sample: peripheral blood. The receptors originated from a woman in her twenties or thirties with acute or convalescent COVID-19.

The chain uses TRBV28 and TRBJ2-7, with D perhaps TRBD1 (5 bases). The V gene's germline CDR1 is MDHEN and CDR2 SYDVKM. With 3 bases removed from V and 6 bases from J, the gap between germline ends came to 21 bases. The CDR3 loop spans 16 amino acids. The CDR3, as DNA: TGTGCCAGCAGTTTCGCGACAGTGGAAGACCCAGGCGAGCAGTACTTC. Translation gives CASSFATVEDPGEQYF.

Only a few counts were recorded for this clone. V gene TRBV28 combines with J gene TRBJ2-5; TRBD2 might be the D (6 bases). Germline V gene sequence: CDR1 MDHEN, CDR2 SYDVKM. V lost 6 bases, J lost 1 base, and 9 bases lay in between. This CDR3 has 13 amino acids. CDR3 nucleotide sequence: TGTGCCAGCAGCCGGGACTTCCAAGAGACCCAGTACTTC. The encoded protein is CASSRDFQETQYF. Full variable domain (rest looked up from reference TRBV28 and TRBJ2-5): DVKVTQSSRYLVKRTGEKVFLECVQDMDHENMFWYRQDPGLGLRLIYFSYDVKMKEKGDIPEGYSVSREKKERFSLILESASTNQTSMYLCASSRDFQETQYFGPGTRLLVL.

The genes are TRBV5-1 and TRBJ2-3; maybe TRBD1 (6 bases). CDR1 and CDR2 (germline): SGHRS, YFSETQ. There are 15 residues in the CDR3. Trimming removed 7 bases at V and 1 base at J, with 16 bases between. The CDR3 loop reads CASGFGGLGTDTQYF. Here the CDR3 DNA reads TGCGCCAGCGGGTTTGGGGGCCTTGGCACAGATACGCAGTATTTT.

This clone was counted once. The chain is built from TRBV4-2 and TRBJ2-2; 8 bases map to TRBD2. Germline-derived CDR1 and CDR2 are LGHNA and YNFKEQ. The V and J ends lost 4 bases and 1 base, in that order; junction bases with no gene match: 14. CDR3 length: 19 residues. DNA of the CDR3: TGTGCCAGCAGCCCAAAGTGGCCGGGAGGGGGACAGAACACCGGGGAGCTGTTTTTT. This encodes CASSPKWPGGGQNTGELFF.

The genes are TRBV5-1 and TRBJ2-5, with D possibly being TRBD1 (6 bases). V was clipped by 0 bases and J by 3 bases, with 12 bases between them. Germline V gene sequence: CDR1 SGHRS, CDR2 YFSETQ. CDR3 length equals 15 residues. The chain's CDR3 is CASSLDRVVEETQYF. The CDR3 DNA reads as TGCGCCAGCAGCTTGGACAGGGTGGTGGAAGAGACCCAGTACTTC.

In DNA form, the CDR3 reads TGCGCCAGCAGTGACAGGGTGCCCAATGAGCAGTTCTTC. This codes for CASSDRVPNEQFF. The chain uses TRBV10-2 and TRBJ2-1, with a possible D match to TRBD1 (5 bases). The V end lost 3 bases, the J end lost 6 bases, and 9 bases lay between the germline ends. Germline V gene data show CDR1 as WSHSY and CDR2 as SAAADI. The CDR3 is 13 amino acids.

This clone has only one observation. Written as DNA, the CDR3 is TGTGCCAGCACTGACAGGGTCAATAGCAATCAGCCCCAGCATTTT. Translation gives CASTDRVNSNQPQHF. The chain carries TRBV2 and TRBJ1-5; 7 bases fit TRBD1. The CDR3 contains 15 residues. Germline assignment: CDR1 SNHLY and CDR2 FYNNEI. The V and J ends lost 7 bases and 0 bases, in that order; junction bases with no gene match: 6.

This rearrangement joins TRBV9 to TRBJ2-1; 8 nucleotides agree with TRBD2. The germline V gene encodes CDR1 SGDLS and CDR2 YYNGEE. This CDR3 is built from 15 residues. The V segment lost 2 bases and the J segment 5 bases; nucleotides outside the gene matches: 6. The CDR3, as DNA: TGTGCCAGCAGCGTGGGGACTAGGGCTGACAATGAGCAGTTCTTC. This sequence encodes CASSVGTRADNEQFF.

This chain uses TRBV5-1 with TRBJ2-5; a weak D match, TRBD1 (5 bases). This CDR3 has 15 residues. Germline assignment: CDR1 SGHRS and CDR2 YFSETQ. V lost 0 bases to trimming and J lost 4 bases, with 13 bases between them. CDR3: CASSLDSGQGETQYF. CDR3 coding DNA: TGCGCCAGCAGCTTGGATTCTGGGCAGGGAGAGACCCAGTACTTC.

The chain carries TRBV2 and TRBJ1-2, with TRBD1 matching over 7 bases. CDR3 length equals 15 residues. CDR1 is SNHLY, CDR2 FYNNEI, per germline. Trimming cost V 1 base and J 3 bases; bases outside gene matches: 5. The CDR3 region is CASSEGQGSYYGYTF. DNA for the CDR3: TGTGCCAGCAGTGAAGGACAGGGTAGTTACTATGGCTACACCTTC.

The chain employs TRBV7-3 and TRBJ2-7; 7 positions agree with TRBD1. Germline loops: CDR1 SGHTA, CDR2 FQGTGA. The V segment lost 4 bases and the J segment 6 bases; nucleotides outside the gene matches: 9. The CDR3 contains 14 residues. CDR3 DNA sequence: TGTGCCAGCAGCTGGGGGACAGTTGAGAGCGAGCAGTACTTC. It is translated as CASSWGTVESEQYF.

This clone was observed once. The rearrangement links TRBV2 to TRBJ2-3; no clear D. There are 11 residues in the CDR3. Germline V gives CDR1 SNHLY, CDR2 FYNNEI. Trimming pared 11 bases from V and 4 bases from J, leaving 10 bases between. CDR3 DNA: TGTGCCGGCGGTCGGGCAGATACGCAGTATTTT. It yields the protein CAGGRADTQYF.

This chain joins TRBV12-3 or TRBV12-4 and TRBJ1-2, with a weak D call TRBD1 (5 bases). This CDR3 is built from 13 residues. Trimming took off 5 bases at V and 3 bases at J, with 10 bases between the two ends. The CDR3 nucleotides are TGTGCCAGCAGTCAGGGTTCTGACTATGGCTACACCTTC. This codes for CASSQGSDYGYTF.

The chain is built from TRBV3-1 (or the pseudogene TRBV3-2) and TRBJ2-5; 12 nucleotides agree with TRBD2. The germline V gene has CDR1 LGHDT and CDR2 YNNKEL (reference sequence). The CDR3 consists of 15 residues. Trimming removed 4 bases from V and 6 bases from J; junction bases left unmatched: 6. The CDR3: CASSPKTSGSKTQYF. The CDR3 coding sequence is TGTGCCAGCAGCCCAAAGACTAGCGGGAGCAAGACCCAGTACTTC.

CDR3 sequence reads: CASSGTGGDTQYF. The CDR3 DNA reads as TGTGCCAGCAGTGGTACGGGGGGTGATACGCAGTATTTT. The rearrangement links TRBV27 to TRBJ2-3, with 7 nucleotides matching TRBD2. Per the germline V gene, CDR1 is MNHEY and CDR2 is SMNVEV (reference sequence). With 5 bases clipped from V and 6 bases from J, the junction kept 5 bases outside the gene matches. The CDR3 runs 13 residues.

The chain has TRBV24-1 and TRBJ2-1, with 7 nucleotides matching TRBD1. The CDR3 runs 15 residues. Unmatched junction bases numbered 8, after V lost 3 bases and J lost 7 bases. CDR1 and CDR2 (germline): KGHDR, SFDVKD. For the CDR3, the DNA is TGTGCCACCAGTGATCGTAACGACAGGGTGAATGAGCAGTTCTTC. Translation gives CATSDRNDRVNEQFF.

The CDR3 region has the DNA TGTGCCAGCAGCTTAGTGCTGGACAGGCTCTACAATGAGCAGTTCTTC. Its protein product is CASSLVLDRLYNEQFF. V is TRBV7-8 and J is TRBJ2-1; 7 nucleotides line up with TRBD1. The J segment lost 3 bases and the V segment lost 1 base, leaving 6 bases of the junction unmatched. The germline V gene encodes CDR1 SGHVS and CDR2 FQNEAQ. This CDR3 is built from 16 residues.

The chain recombines TRBV12-5 with TRBJ2-3; D not resolved. Germline V gives CDR1 LGHNT, CDR2 FRNRAP. Trimming left V 2 bases short and J 6 bases short, with 3 bases between. The CDR3 loop spans 11 amino acids. CDR3 DNA sequence: TGTGCTAGTGGTTTGCTTGATACGCAGTATTTT. Translation: CASGLLDTQYF.

This clone turned up a few times. The chain has TRBV6-5 and TRBJ1-6; possibly TRBD1 for D (5 bases). This CDR3 is built from 13 residues. The germline gives CDR1 MNHEY, CDR2 SVGAGI. Trimming cost V 2 bases and J 9 bases, with 8 bases left between them. This CDR3 is CASSYGGSSPLHF. The CDR3 nucleotides read TGTGCCAGCAGTTACGGGGGGAGTTCACCCCTCCACTTT.

The chain couples TRBV4-2 to TRBJ2-3; 7 bases line up with TRBD2. V lost 2 bases and J lost 5; bases outside the gene matches: 1. From germline, CDR1 is LGHNA and CDR2 YNFKEQ. This CDR3 has 13 amino acids. The CDR3 DNA reads as TGTGCCAGCAGCCAAATAGCGGGAGATACGCAGTATTTT. This codes for CASSQIAGDTQYF.

A single count supports this clone. V is TRBV27 and J is TRBJ2-7, with TRBD2 matching over 10 bases. The germline V gene has CDR1 MNHEY and CDR2 SMNVEV (reference sequence). Losses at the gene ends were 5 bases for V and 6 bases for J; bases not matched to a gene: 10. This CDR3 has 15 amino acids. The CDR3 nucleotides are TGTGCCAGCAGTCCCTCTAGCGGGAGCGTGGGCGAGCAGTACTTC. Translating gives CASSPSSGSVGEQYF.

The chain is built from TRBV2 and TRBJ2-3; unclear D gene. V was cut by 3 bases and J by 4 bases, with 5 bases left in between. This CDR3 has 12 residues. Germline CDR1 SNHLY, CDR2 FYNNEI. CDR3 nucleotide sequence: TGTGCCAGCAGTGAGACATCAGATACGCAGTATTTT. Its protein product is CASSETSDTQYF.

The genes are TRBV6-1 and TRBJ1-1; D is uncertain. The CDR3 sequence is 14 residues long. CDR1 is MNHNS, CDR2 SASEGT, per germline. The germline V and J ends were trimmed by 6 bases and 5 bases, with 16 bases remaining between them. In DNA form, the CDR3 reads TGTGCCAGCAGACTTAAGGCCGGGTCAACTGAAGCTTTCTTT. It codes for CASRLKAGSTEAFF.

This sequence joins TRBV19 and TRBJ2-7; D remains ambiguous. Per germline, CDR1 LNHDA and CDR2 SQIVND (reference sequence). This CDR3 is 14 amino acids long. V lost 5 bases, J lost 5 bases, and 16 bases lay in between. The DNA of the CDR3 is TGTGCCAGTAGTGCCCGGCCGTTCCGGGACGAGCAGTACTTC. Its translation is CASSARPFRDEQYF.

V is TRBV2 and J is TRBJ2-7; D gene unclear. The CDR3 consists of 10 residues. V gave up 10 bases and J gave up 5 bases, with 9 bases separating them. Germline V CDR1 and CDR2: SNHLY, FYNNEI. The CDR3 here is CATRLDEQYF. CDR3 bases: TGTGCCACGAGGTTAGACGAGCAGTACTTC.

The rearrangement links TRBV5-4 to TRBJ2-5, with TRBD2 as a possible D gene (5 bases). The length of the CDR3 is 13 residues. CDR1 is SGHNT, CDR2 YYREEE, per germline (reference sequence). With 3 bases removed from V and 5 bases from J, the gap between germline ends came to 11 bases. The CDR3 DNA follows: TGTGCCAGCAGCTCTACTAGTTTCGAGACCCAGTACTTC. Amino acids: CASSSTSFETQYF.